Below, 10 T cell receptor beta chains from the same sample are listed, as sequenced in a study of early T cells in non-severe SARS-CoV-2 infection. TCRdb re-called the 5' RACE reads through MiXCR, storing one row per CDR3 protein. This table has roughly 86,000 distinct CDR3 sequences, 5.5% to 7.5% appearing once. The sample consisted of whole blood. The source is an adult who was a healthcare worker with PCR-confirmed SARS-CoV-2 infection or an uninfected control (not recorded which).

This clonotype was recorded at least ten times. The V and J genes are TRBV10-2 and TRBJ2-1, with TRBD2 matching over 7 bases. With V trimmed by 2 bases and J by 8 bases, 6 bases remained unmatched. The germline CDR1 and CDR2 sequences are WSHSY and SAAADI. This CDR3 spans 14 amino acids. CDR3 sequence: CASSEGLGLYEQFF. CDR3 nucleotides: TGCGCCAGCAGTGAGGGACTAGGGTTGTATGAGCAGTTCTTC.

Only a few counts were recorded for this clonotype. The CDR3 nucleotides read TGTGCCAGCAGCCCGACCTTTCTCGGCGCCGAGCAGTACTTC. This codes for CASSPTFLGAEQYF. This chain uses TRBV11-1 with TRBJ2-7; D gene ambiguous. Trimming removed 5 bases at V and 6 bases at J, with 17 bases between. Germline assignment: CDR1 SGHAT and CDR2 FQDESV (reference sequence). This CDR3 region has 14 residues.

In this sample, this clonotype turned up many times. The CDR3 sequence: CASSGRTTNTGELFF. CDR3 nucleotide sequence: TGTGCCAGCAGCGGAAGGACGACGAACACCGGGGAGCTGTTTTTT. V usage is TRBV9 and J usage is TRBJ2-2; D is unclear. Germline V gene sequence: CDR1 SGDLS, CDR2 YYNGEE. This CDR3 region has 15 residues. Trimming stripped 3 bases from V and 0 bases from J, with 9 bases between.

This clonotype was counted many times. The chain is built from TRBV7-2 and TRBJ2-7; D is uncertain. V was trimmed by 5 bases and J by 3 bases, leaving 8 bases between them. The CDR3 totals 12 residues. Germline assignment: CDR1 SGHTA and CDR2 FQGNSA. For the CDR3, the DNA is TGTGCCAGCAGCCCGACGGGCTACGAGCAGTACTTC. Amino acid sequence: CASSPTGYEQYF.

This clonotype was seen repeatedly, ten times or more. This chain uses TRBV4-3 with TRBJ1-4, with a tentative D call TRBD1 (5 bases). V gave up 2 bases and J gave up 8 bases, with 15 bases separating them. The CDR3 has 15 amino acids. Germline V lookup: CDR1 LGHNA, CDR2 YSLEER. CDR3 bases: TGCGCCAGCAGCCAATACACAGGCCCAGGGGAAAAACTGTTTTTT. As protein: CASSQYTGPGEKLFF.

This clonotype has ten or more counts. This chain links TRBV15 with TRBJ2-5, with D perhaps matching TRBD1 (5 bases). The CDR3 contains 14 residues. CDR1 is LNHNV and CDR2 is YYDKDF in the germline V gene (reference sequence). V dropped 1 base and J dropped 5 bases, with 11 bases sitting between them. CDR3 residues: CATSRAGARETQYF. The CDR3 DNA follows: TGTGCCACCAGCAGAGCTGGGGCCAGGGAGACCCAGTACTTC. Combining the CDR3 with reference TRBV15 and TRBJ2-5 gives the whole variable domain DAMVIQNPRYQVTQFGKPVTLSCSQTLNHNVMYWYQQKSSQAPKLLFHYYDKDFNNEADTPDNFQSRRPNTSFCFLDIRSPGLGDTAMYLCATSRAGARETQYFGPGTRLLVL.

In this sample, this clonotype turned up many times. The chain couples TRBV6-5 to TRBJ2-7; D gene unclear. The CDR3 consists of 12 residues. Germline loops: CDR1 MNHEY, CDR2 SVGAGI. Trimming removed 9 bases from V and 1 base from J, with 10 bases in between. The CDR3 loop reads CARGYGSYEQYF. The CDR3 DNA reads TGTGCCAGGGGGTACGGATCCTACGAGCAGTACTTC.

There are a few counts of this clonotype. The chain joins TRBV6-1 to TRBJ1-2; no definite D call. The CDR3 runs 15 residues. Germline V gives CDR1 MNHNS, CDR2 SASEGT. Between the trimmed V and J ends, which lost 2 bases and 4 bases, there was a span of 14 bases. The CDR3 sequence: CASSERRPRTYGYTF. Written as DNA, the CDR3 is TGTGCCAGCAGTGAAAGGAGGCCCAGAACCTATGGCTACACCTTC.

This clonotype was recorded many times. This chain links TRBV6-6 with TRBJ1-3; 7 nucleotides line up with TRBD1. The ends lost 0 bases at V and 4 bases at J; junction bases unmatched: 6. Germline values: CDR1 MNHNY, CDR2 SVGAGI (reference sequence). The CDR3 is 16 amino acids. CDR3 coding DNA: TGTGCCAGCAGTTACTCACAGGGGTTGAGAGGAAACACCATATATTTT. Protein product: CASSYSQGLRGNTIYF.

DNA for the CDR3: TGTGCCAGCAAACAGGGGGCTGCGTACACTGAAGCTTTCTTT. Translating it yields CASKQGAAYTEAFF. The V gene is TRBV6-5, the J gene TRBJ1-1, with TRBD1 matching 9 bases. The CDR3 loop spans 14 amino acids. The V gene's germline CDR1 is MNHEY and CDR2 SVGAGI. The trim removed 7 bases at V and 3 bases at J, leaving 6 bases unmatched.